Reported below is one T cell receptor (beta chain). This record belongs to a study of cytotoxic CD8 clonotypes in ibrutinib-treated CLL. The wider study: Response samples followed a median about 11 months of treatment, range 6 to 36.

The data were produced by immunoSEQ multiplex PCR, yet TCRdb's version contains in-frame clones alone and is incomplete. The table includes 35,000 to 55,000 clones, 69% detected once. The source is a human donor with chronic lymphocytic leukemia. Sequenced here: PBMCs, sampled after 12 months of ibrutinib treatment.

CDR3 bases: TGCGCCAGCAGCCCTCGGGACGCCGGGGAGCTGTTTTTT. Protein: CASSPRDAGELFF. V gene TRBV5-1 combines with J gene TRBJ2-2, with D tentatively TRBD1 or TRBD2 (5 bases each). The V end was cut by 4 bases, the J end by 6 bases, with 10 bases between. Germline values: CDR1 SGHRS, CDR2 YFSETQ. The CDR3 is 13 amino acids.